These 7 T cell receptor beta chains were sequenced from one sample in a study of Ad26.COV2.S vaccination and SARS-CoV-2 variants. Treatment of the sample: 15 to 20 received Ad26.COV2.S at low or high dose, single or two shots; 5 received placebo; per-sample allocation not given. At day 63 after the first vaccine or placebo injection, samples were drawn. Assay used: immunoSEQ multiplex PCR; TCRdb lists only in-frame clones, some missing. Altogether roughly 510,000 clones are present, around 88% being singletons, with the ten largest covering around 13%. The sequencing here drew on peripheral blood, taken in a trial of Ad26.COV2.S vaccine versus placebo. The source is a person aged 18 to 59 who received the Ad26.COV2.S COVID-19 vaccine or a placebo.

The V and J genes are TRBV28 and TRBJ2-7, with TRBD1 as a possible D gene (5 bases). The CDR3 consists of 11 residues. In germline, CDR1 is MDHEN, CDR2 SYDVKM. Deletions cut 5 bases from V and 7 bases from J, with 9 bases between. CDR3: CASSNRQEQYF. CDR3 coding DNA: TGTGCCAGCAGTAACCGACAGGAGCAGTACTTC.

V gene TRBV28 combines with J gene TRBJ1-5, with D perhaps TRBD1 (6 bases). This CDR3 has 16 amino acids. From germline, CDR1 is MDHEN and CDR2 SYDVKM. With 5 bases removed from V and 6 bases from J, the gap between germline ends came to 20 bases. CDR3 protein: CASSILGGLSSQPQHF. DNA for the CDR3: TGTGCCAGCAGTATCCTAGGGGGATTATCGAGTCAGCCCCAGCATTTT.

V and J are TRBV27 and TRBJ2-2; unclear D gene. The germline CDR1 and CDR2 sequences are MNHEY and SMNVEV (reference sequence). Trimming took 0 bases from V and 0 from J, leaving 11 bases between them. The CDR3 sequence is 17 residues long. CDR3 nucleotide sequence: TGTGCCAGCAGTTTATCGCTTACGGGCTCGAACACCGGGGAGCTGTTTTTT. Translating it yields CASSLSLTGSNTGELFF.

This clone was observed once. The V and J genes are TRBV29-1 and TRBJ2-7; TRBD1 might be the D (5 bases). The CDR3 covers 14 residues. From germline, CDR1 is SQVTM and CDR2 ANQGSEA. The V end lost 0 bases, the J end lost 0 bases, and 9 bases lay between the germline ends. The CDR3: CSVEDRTSSYEQYF. CDR3 sequence (DNA): TGCAGCGTTGAAGACAGGACAAGCTCCTACGAGCAGTACTTC.

The V call is TRBV28, the J call TRBJ1-5; D unresolved. Germline V gene sequence: CDR1 MDHEN, CDR2 SYDVKM. CDR3 length equals 15 residues. V lost 3 bases to trimming and J lost 1 base, with 10 bases between them. The CDR3 loop is CASSFQLGSNQPQHF. DNA of the CDR3: TGTGCCAGCAGTTTCCAGCTGGGGAGCAATCAGCCCCAGCATTTT.

The V gene is TRBV7-3, the J gene TRBJ2-7; D gene uncertain. This CDR3 is built from 14 residues. Deletions cut 5 bases from V and 2 bases from J, with 13 bases between. Germline V gene lookup returns CDR1 SGHTA and CDR2 FQGTGA. The CDR3 reads CASSPRVGPYEQYF. The CDR3 DNA reads as TGTGCCAGCAGCCCCAGAGTTGGGCCCTACGAGCAGTACTTC.

V usage is TRBV9 and J usage is TRBJ2-3; TRBD2 aligns across 12 bases. V dropped 2 bases and J dropped 3; count of bases not matched to a gene: 7. Germline V lookup: CDR1 SGDLS, CDR2 YYNGEE. The CDR3 loop spans 17 amino acids. The CDR3 DNA reads as TGTGCCAGCAGCGTCGGGCCTAGCGGGAGGGAAACAGATACGCAGTATTTT. It translates to CASSVGPSGRETDTQYF. Combining the CDR3 with reference TRBV9 and TRBJ2-3 gives the whole variable domain DSGVTQTPKHLITATGQRVTLRCSPRSGDLSVYWYQQSLDQGLQFLIQYYNGEERAKGNILERFSAQQFPDLHSELNLSSLELGDSALYFCASSVGPSGRETDTQYFGPGTRLTVL.